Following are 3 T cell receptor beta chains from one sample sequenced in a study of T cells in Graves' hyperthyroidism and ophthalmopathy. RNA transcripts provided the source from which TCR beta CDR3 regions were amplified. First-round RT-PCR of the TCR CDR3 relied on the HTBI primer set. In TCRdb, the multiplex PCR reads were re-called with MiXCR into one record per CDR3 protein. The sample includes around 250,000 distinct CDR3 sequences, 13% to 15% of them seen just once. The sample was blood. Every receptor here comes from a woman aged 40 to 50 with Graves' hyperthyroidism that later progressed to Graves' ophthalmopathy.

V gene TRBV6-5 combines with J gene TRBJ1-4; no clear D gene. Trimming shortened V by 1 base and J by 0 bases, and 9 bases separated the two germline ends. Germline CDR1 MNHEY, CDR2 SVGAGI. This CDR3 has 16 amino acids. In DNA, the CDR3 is TGTGCCAGCAGTTACTTCAAATCTGCAACTAATGAAAAACTGTTTTTT. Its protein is CASSYFKSATNEKLFF.

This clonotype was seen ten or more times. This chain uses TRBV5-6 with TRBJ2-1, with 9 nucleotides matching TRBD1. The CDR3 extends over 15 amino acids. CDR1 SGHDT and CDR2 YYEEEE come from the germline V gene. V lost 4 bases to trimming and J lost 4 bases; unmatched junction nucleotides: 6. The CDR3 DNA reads TGTGCCAGCAGCCCGGACAGGGGTTCTTACAATGAGCAGTTCTTC. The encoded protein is CASSPDRGSYNEQFF.

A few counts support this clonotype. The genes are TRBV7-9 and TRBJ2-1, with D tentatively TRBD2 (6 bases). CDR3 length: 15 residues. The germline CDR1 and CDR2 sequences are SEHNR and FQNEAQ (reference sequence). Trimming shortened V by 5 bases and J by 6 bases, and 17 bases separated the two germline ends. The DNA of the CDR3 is TGTGCCAGCAGCCCGGTGGCGGGATCGTTCAATGAGCAGTTCTTC. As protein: CASSPVAGSFNEQFF.